A selection of T cell receptor beta chains follows, all from one sample in a study of blood T cell repertoires in COVID-19. The assay was immunoSEQ multiplex PCR, and TCRdb's table has in-frame clones only and misses some. Of about 260,000 clones listed, roughly 88% are singletons. Source material: peripheral blood. All receptors derive from a human donor in a cohort sampled during active COVID-19. Each CDR3 is given with its conserved first and last residue. The D gene is left open where the match is weak. Only some rows state a clone size, as once, few, many or a class for expanded clones.

>-|TRBV27|TRBD2|TRBJ2-7
CASSLTGLNDYEQYF
TGTGCCAGCAGTTTAACGGGACTAAATGACTACGAGCAGTACTTC
>-|TRBV7-2|-|TRBJ1-2
CASSPTPVTLSYGYTF
TGTGCCAGCAGCCCTACCCCGGTCACCCTTAGCTATGGCTACACCTTC
>-|TRBV12-1|-|TRBJ2-7
CASSPPGQSDEQYF
TGTGCCAGCAGCCCTCCGGGACAGAGCGACGAGCAGTACTTC
>-|TRBV5-1|TRBD2|TRBJ2-3
CASSLEVTSGFTDTQYF
TGCGCCAGCAGCTTGGAGGTGACTAGCGGTTTCACAGATACGCAGTATTTT
>-|TRBV6-2/TRBV6-3|TRBD1|TRBJ1-5
CASSYSPGQGSNQPQHF
TGTGCCAGCAGTTACTCCCCTGGACAGGGGAGCAATCAGCCCCAGCATTTT
>-|TRBV10-3|TRBD2|TRBJ2-1
CAISVLAGANKSSYNEQFF
TGTGCCATCAGTGTGCTAGCGGGGGCTAACAAGAGCTCCTACAATGAGCAGTTCTTC
>few|TRBV27|TRBD1|TRBJ1-5
CASSERTGSFYQPQHF
TGTGCCAGCAGTGAGCGGACAGGATCCTTCTATCAGCCCCAGCATTTT
>-|TRBV29-1|-|TRBJ1-3
CSVGEGGNTIYF
TGCAGCGTTGGGGAGGGCGGAAACACCATATATTTT
>-|TRBV6-5|TRBD1|TRBJ2-1
CASRGQGALEQFF
TGTGCCAGCAGAGGACAGGGGGCGTTAGAGCAGTTCTTC
>-|TRBV9|TRBD1|TRBJ1-2
CASSDGTGGSGLGGYTF
TGTGCCAGCAGTGATGGGACAGGGGGTTCGGGGCTTGGTGGCTACACCTTC
>-|TRBV9|TRBD2|TRBJ2-3
CASSGSGGGSTDTQYF
TGTGCCAGCAGCGGAAGCGGGGGGGGTAGCACAGATACGCAGTATTTT
>few|TRBV7-9|TRBD2|TRBJ2-1
CAIPRGDSYNEQFF
TGTGCCATCCCTCGGGGGGATTCCTACAATGAGCAGTTCTTC
>-|TRBV5-4|-|TRBJ2-1
CASRNSGHAYNEQFF
TGTGCCAGCCGCAATAGCGGCCACGCCTACAATGAGCAGTTCTTC
>-|TRBV24-1|-|TRBJ2-2
CATSDPSNTGELFF
TGTGCCACCAGTGACCCATCGAACACCGGGGAGCTGTTTTTT
>-|TRBV14|-|TRBJ2-3
CASSQVLGGTDTQYF
TGTGCCAGCAGCCAAGTACTCGGGGGCACAGATACGCAGTATTTT
>-|TRBV2|TRBD1|TRBJ2-7
CASSELGTGGVNEDEQYF
TGTGCCAGCAGTGAATTAGGGACAGGGGGCGTTAACGAGGACGAGCAGTACTTC
>-|TRBV7-2|TRBD2|TRBJ2-7
CASSHGLAGVEGEQYF
TGTGCCAGCAGCCACGGACTAGCGGGAGTAGAGGGAGAGCAGTACTTC
>-|TRBV12-3/TRBV12-4|-|TRBJ1-2
CASSLGVGGYTF
TGTGCCAGCAGTTTAGGGGTGGGCGGCTACACCTTC
>-|TRBV3-1/TRBV3-2|TRBD1|TRBJ1-4
CASSLRQGGREKLFF
TGTGCCAGCAGCCTCCGACAGGGGGGGCGTGAAAAACTGTTTTTT
>-|TRBV20-1|TRBD1|TRBJ2-2
CSASFRQGNTGELFF
TGCAGTGCTAGTTTTCGACAGGGGAACACCGGGGAGCTGTTTTTT
>-|TRBV7-3|TRBD1|TRBJ2-1
CASSSPINRGFSNEQFF
TGTGCCAGCAGCTCTCCCATAAACAGGGGGTTTAGCAATGAGCAGTTCTTC
>-|TRBV5-5|TRBD1|TRBJ2-5
CASSLGCHAGTGIQETQYF
TGTGCCAGCAGCTTGGGTTGTCATGCCGGGACAGGGATTCAAGAGACCCAGTACTTC
>once|TRBV6-1|-|TRBJ1-4
CASSDKTGFNEKLFF
TGTGCCAGCAGTGACAAAACAGGGTTTAATGAAAAACTGTTTTTT
>-|TRBV11-2|TRBD1|TRBJ2-7
CASTLEIPGGEQYF
TGTGCCAGCACCCTGGAGATACCAGGGGGCGAGCAGTACTTC
>few|TRBV13|TRBD1|TRBJ1-6
CASSSGGYGSPLHF
TGTGCCAGCAGCTCAGGGGGCTACGGTTCACCCCTCCACTTT
>-|TRBV19|-|TRBJ1-1
CASSLPGGPLEAFF
TGTGCCAGTAGTTTACCCGGTGGGCCTCTCGAAGCTTTCTTT
>-|TRBV4-2|-|TRBJ2-1
CASSQDDQGHYNEQFF
TGTGCCAGCAGCCAAGATGACCAGGGCCACTACAATGAGCAGTTCTTC
>-|TRBV28|TRBD1|TRBJ1-1
CASSPLKTGTEAFF
TGTGCCAGCAGTCCCCTGAAGACAGGGACTGAAGCTTTCTTT